The 10 T cell receptor beta chains below all came from one sample that was sequenced in a study of blood T cell repertoires in COVID-19. Repertoires were generated with immunoSEQ multiplex PCR, while TCRdb's copy carries only in-frame clones and drops some. This sample has about 220,000 clones, with about 91% found just once. The sample consisted of PBMCs or T cells enriched from blood (not recorded which). The receptors come from a woman aged 40 to 49 with acute COVID-19.

The chain is built from TRBV5-1 and TRBJ2-5; D uncertain. The germline V gene encodes CDR1 SGHRS and CDR2 YFSETQ. This CDR3 is 13 amino acids long. Deletions cut 1 base from V and 1 base from J, with 5 bases between. CDR3 in DNA: TGCGCCAGCAGCTTGAGAGCCCAAGAGACCCAGTACTTC. Its protein is CASSLRAQETQYF. The full variable domain, its missing parts supplied by reference TRBV5-1 and TRBJ2-5, is KAGVTQTPRYLIKTRGQQVTLSCSPISGHRSVSWYQQTPGQGLQFLFEYFSETQRNKGNFPGRFSGRQFSNSRSEMNVSTLELGDSALYLCASSLRAQETQYFGPGTRLLVL.

The CDR3 region is CASSIGPAGEQYF. DNA of the CDR3: TGTGCCAGTAGTATAGGCCCTGCAGGGGAGCAGTACTTC. This rearrangement joins TRBV19 to TRBJ2-7, with a possible D match to TRBD1 (5 bases). The CDR3 runs to 13 residues. Germline V gene data show CDR1 as LNHDA and CDR2 as SQIVND (reference sequence). Trimming shortened V by 1 base and J by 7 bases, and 11 bases separated the two germline ends.

The gene calls are TRBV3-1 (or the pseudogene TRBV3-2) and TRBJ1-4, with D unresolved. CDR3 length equals 12 residues. Germline V CDR1 and CDR2: LGHDT, YNNKEL (reference sequence). V shed 8 bases and J shed 7 bases, with 11 bases lying between them. This chain's CDR3 is CASSVAAEKLFF. DNA for the CDR3: TGTGCCAGCTCTGTGGCTGCTGAAAAACTGTTTTTT.

This clone was observed a few times. The J gene is TRBJ1-6, the V gene TRBV21-1. TRBV21-1 is a pseudogene segment. This CDR3 comprises 16 residues. The CDR3 spells CASSKVGSGGDSPLHF. Written as DNA, the CDR3 is TGTGCCAGCAGCAAAGTTGGTTCGGGAGGGGACTCACCCCTCCACTTT.

The chain employs TRBV5-5 and TRBJ1-1, with a possible D match to TRBD1 (6 bases). The V gene's germline CDR1 is SGHKS and CDR2 YYEKEE (reference sequence). The CDR3 is made up of 14 amino acids. Trimming left V 4 bases short and J 0 bases short, with 10 bases between. CDR3 region: CASSLGHLNTEAFF. The CDR3 DNA reads TGTGCCAGCAGCCTGGGACATCTGAACACTGAAGCTTTCTTT.

This clone is a singleton in its sample. The chain uses TRBV29-1 and TRBJ2-5; 13 positions match TRBD2. This CDR3 is built from 14 residues. Germline lookup yields CDR1 SQVTM and CDR2 ANQGSEA. V lost 6 bases, J lost 5 bases, and 6 bases stayed unmatched. CDR3 DNA: TGCAGCGTGTCCTTACTAGCGGGAGGGGAGACCCAGTACTTC. It translates to CSVSLLAGGETQYF.

The CDR3 nucleotides are TGTGCCAGTAGTCCCGGGACAGTTGGTGGCTACACCTTC. Its translation: CASSPGTVGGYTF. The V and J genes are TRBV19 and TRBJ1-2; TRBD1 matches at 7 bases. V lost 5 bases to trimming and J lost 7 bases; unmatched junction nucleotides: 7. CDR3 length: 13 amino acids. From germline, CDR1 is LNHDA and CDR2 SQIVND (reference sequence).

This clone has a handful of counts. The chain couples TRBV4-3 to TRBJ2-3; 11 nucleotides agree with TRBD2. The CDR3 is 16 amino acids. Germline V gives CDR1 LGHNA, CDR2 YSLEER. J lost 6 bases, V lost 4 bases, and 9 bases had no gene match. Here the CDR3 DNA reads TGCGCCAGCAGCCGAGTCACTAGCGGGGGCGGCGATACGCAGTATTTT. This translates into CASSRVTSGGGDTQYF.

This chain uses TRBV10-1 with TRBJ2-7; D is ambiguous. There are 14 residues in the CDR3. V was cut by 2 bases and J by 0 bases, with 8 bases left in between. CDR1 WNHNN and CDR2 SYGVQD come from the germline V gene (reference sequence). The CDR3 here is CASSEPVFSYEQYV. The CDR3 nucleotides read TGCGCCAGCAGTGAGCCCGTCTTCTCCTACGAGCAGTACGTC.

CDR3 coding DNA: TGTGCCAGCAGCGCCTTAGCAGATACGCAGTATTTT. It encodes CASSALADTQYF. The V and J genes are TRBV7-9 and TRBJ2-3, with no clear D. Germline V gene sequence: CDR1 SEHNR, CDR2 FQNEAQ (reference sequence). V was cut by 5 bases and J by 4 bases, with 7 bases left in between. The CDR3 sequence is 12 residues long.